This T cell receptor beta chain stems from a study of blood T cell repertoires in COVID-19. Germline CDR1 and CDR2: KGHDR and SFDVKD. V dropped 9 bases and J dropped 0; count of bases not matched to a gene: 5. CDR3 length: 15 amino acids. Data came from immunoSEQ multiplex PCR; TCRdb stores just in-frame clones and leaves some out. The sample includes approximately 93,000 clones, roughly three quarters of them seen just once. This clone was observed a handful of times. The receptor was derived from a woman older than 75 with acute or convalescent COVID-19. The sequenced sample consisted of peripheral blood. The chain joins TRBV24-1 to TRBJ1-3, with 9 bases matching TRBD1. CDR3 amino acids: CATEKGQGSGNTIYF. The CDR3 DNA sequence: TGTGCCACCGAAAAGGGACAGGGCTCTGGAAACACCATATATTTT.